These 4 T cell receptor beta chains were all obtained from the same sample, sequenced in a study of shared T cell receptors in the human thymus. Assay used: immunoSEQ multiplex PCR; TCRdb lists only in-frame clones, some missing. The sample consists of hundreds of thousands of clones, roughly 90% of them appearing once. The sample also formed part of further work on human thymus T cells.

The sequenced material came from thymocytes. Every receptor here comes from a boy under two years old with a congenital heart defect.

This chain uses TRBV28 with TRBJ2-1, with TRBD2 identical over 12 bases. This CDR3 region has 15 residues. V was clipped by 2 bases and J by 9 bases; unmatched bases: 5. Per the germline V gene, CDR1 is MDHEN and CDR2 is SYDVKM. In nucleotides, the CDR3 is TGTGCCAGCAGTTTACTAGCGGGAGGGCCGGGTGAGCAGTTCTTC. Translating gives CASSLLAGGPGEQFF.

This clone was seen only once. The rearrangement joins TRBV7-9 to TRBJ2-7, with 7 nucleotides matching TRBD2. The CDR3 loop spans 17 amino acids. The germline CDR1 and CDR2 sequences are SEHNR and FQNEAQ (reference sequence). J lost 2 bases, V lost 2 bases, and 12 bases had no gene match. CDR3 sequence: CASSLWDYQGSPYEQYF. CDR3 bases: TGTGCCAGCAGCTTATGGGACTACCAAGGTTCCCCCTACGAGCAGTACTTC.

The V gene is TRBV12-5, the J gene TRBJ2-7; perhaps TRBD2 as D (6 bases). Trimming removed 1 base at V and 2 bases at J, with 24 bases between. The CDR3 extends over 19 amino acids. From germline, CDR1 is LGHNT and CDR2 FRNRAP. This CDR3 is CASGLGNPNSGLLPYEQYF. CDR3 nucleotide sequence: TGTGCTAGTGGTTTGGGCAACCCGAATTCGGGACTTCTACCCTACGAGCAGTACTTC.

This rearrangement joins TRBV6-5 to TRBJ1-4; TRBD1 agrees at 10 bases. The germline gives CDR1 MNHEY, CDR2 SVGAGI. V lost 5 bases to trimming and J lost 8 bases; unmatched junction nucleotides: 8. The CDR3 runs 15 residues. The CDR3 spells CASSQGQGIREKLFF. The CDR3 coding sequence is TGTGCCAGCAGTCAGGGACAGGGGATCAGGGAAAAACTGTTTTTT.